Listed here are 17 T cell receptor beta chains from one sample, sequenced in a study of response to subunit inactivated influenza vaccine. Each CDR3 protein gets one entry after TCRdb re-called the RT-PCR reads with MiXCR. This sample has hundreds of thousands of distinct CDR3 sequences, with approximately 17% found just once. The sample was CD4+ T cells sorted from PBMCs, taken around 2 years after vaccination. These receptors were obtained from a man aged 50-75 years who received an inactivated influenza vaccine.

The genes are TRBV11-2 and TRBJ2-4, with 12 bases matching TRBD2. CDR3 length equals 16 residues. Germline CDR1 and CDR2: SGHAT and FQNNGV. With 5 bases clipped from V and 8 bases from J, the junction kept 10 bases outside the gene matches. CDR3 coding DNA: TGTGCCAGCAGCAAAATTGGGGCTAGCGGGGGGGACATTCAGTACTTC. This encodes CASSKIGASGGDIQYF.

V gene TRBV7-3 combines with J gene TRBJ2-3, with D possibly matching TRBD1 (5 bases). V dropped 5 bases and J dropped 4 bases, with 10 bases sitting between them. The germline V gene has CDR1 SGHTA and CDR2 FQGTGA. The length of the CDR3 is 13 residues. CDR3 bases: TGTGCCAGCAGCCCTCAGGGATCAGATACGCAGTATTTT. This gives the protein CASSPQGSDTQYF.

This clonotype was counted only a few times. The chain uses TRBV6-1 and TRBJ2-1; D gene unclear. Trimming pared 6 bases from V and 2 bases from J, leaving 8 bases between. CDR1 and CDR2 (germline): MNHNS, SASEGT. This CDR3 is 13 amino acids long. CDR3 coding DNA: TGTGCCAGCAGCAACGCGCCCTACAATGAGCAGTTCTTC. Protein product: CASSNAPYNEQFF.

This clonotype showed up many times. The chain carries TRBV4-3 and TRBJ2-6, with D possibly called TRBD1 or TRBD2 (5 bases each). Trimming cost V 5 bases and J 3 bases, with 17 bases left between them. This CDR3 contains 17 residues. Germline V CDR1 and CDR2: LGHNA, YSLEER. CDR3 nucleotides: TGCGCCAGCAGCATAAAGGGACGGCACTTTGGGGCCAACGTCCTGACTTTC. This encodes CASSIKGRHFGANVLTF.

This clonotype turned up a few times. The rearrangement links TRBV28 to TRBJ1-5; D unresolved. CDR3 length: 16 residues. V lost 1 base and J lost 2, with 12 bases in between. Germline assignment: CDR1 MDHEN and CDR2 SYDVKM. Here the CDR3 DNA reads TGTGCCAGCAGTTTATTTTCCGAAAGGGGCAATCAGCCCCAGCATTTT. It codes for CASSLFSERGNQPQHF. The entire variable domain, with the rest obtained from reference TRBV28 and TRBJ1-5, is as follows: DVKVTQSSRYLVKRTGEKVFLECVQDMDHENMFWYRQDPGLGLRLIYFSYDVKMKEKGDIPEGYSVSREKKERFSLILESASTNQTSMYLCASSLFSERGNQPQHFGDGTRLSIL.

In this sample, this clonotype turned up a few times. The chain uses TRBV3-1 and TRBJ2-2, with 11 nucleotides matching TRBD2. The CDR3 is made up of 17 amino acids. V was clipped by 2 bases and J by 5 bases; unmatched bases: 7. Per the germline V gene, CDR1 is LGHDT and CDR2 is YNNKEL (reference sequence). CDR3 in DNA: TGTGCCAGCAGCCAACGTAGACTAGCGGGAATGACCGGGGAGCTGTTTTTT. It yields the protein CASSQRRLAGMTGELFF.

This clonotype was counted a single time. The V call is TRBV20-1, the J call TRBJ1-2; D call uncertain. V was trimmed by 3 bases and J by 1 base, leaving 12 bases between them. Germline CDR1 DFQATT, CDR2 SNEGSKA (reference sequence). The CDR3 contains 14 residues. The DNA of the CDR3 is TGCAGTGCTAGTCGAGACTCTAATAACTATGGCTACACCTTC. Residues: CSASRDSNNYGYTF.

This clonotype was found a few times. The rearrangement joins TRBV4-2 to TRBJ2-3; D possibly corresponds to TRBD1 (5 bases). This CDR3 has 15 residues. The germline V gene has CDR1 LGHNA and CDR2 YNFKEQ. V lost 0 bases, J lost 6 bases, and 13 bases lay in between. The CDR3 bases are TGTGCCAGCAGCCAAGATCGCCAGGGTGAGGATACGCAGTATTTT. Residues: CASSQDRQGEDTQYF.

The CDR3 DNA reads as TGTGCCAGCTCAAAGGGACAGTTCTACGAGCAGTACTTC. It is translated as CASSKGQFYEQYF. The chain recombines TRBV18 with TRBJ2-7, with 7 bases identical to TRBD1. The length of the CDR3 is 13 residues. J gave up 3 bases and V 5 bases, and 4 bases lay outside the gene matches. The germline CDR1 and CDR2 sequences are KGHSH and LQKENI. Together with reference TRBV18 and TRBJ2-7, the CDR3 gives the full variable domain: NAGVMQNPRHLVRRRGQEARLRCSPMKGHSHVYWYRQLPEEGLKFMVYLQKENIIDESGMPKERFSAEFPKEGPSILRIQQVVRGDSAAYFCASSKGQFYEQYFGPGTRLTVT.

The chain's CDR3 is CASSLSHNQETQYF. The CDR3 coding sequence is TGCGCCAGCAGCTTGTCCCACAATCAAGAGACCCAGTACTTC. The V and J genes are TRBV5-1 and TRBJ2-5, with unresolved D. Looked up from germline, CDR1 is SGHRS and CDR2 is YFSETQ. V was clipped by 1 base and J by 2 bases, with 9 bases between them. The CDR3 has 14 residues.

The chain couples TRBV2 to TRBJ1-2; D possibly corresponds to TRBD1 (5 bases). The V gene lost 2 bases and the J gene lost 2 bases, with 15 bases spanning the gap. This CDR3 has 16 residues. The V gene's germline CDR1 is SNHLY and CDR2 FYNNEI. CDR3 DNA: TGTGCCAGCAGTGAAAGGGTGGGACGGAACAACTATGGCTACACCTTC. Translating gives CASSERVGRNNYGYTF.

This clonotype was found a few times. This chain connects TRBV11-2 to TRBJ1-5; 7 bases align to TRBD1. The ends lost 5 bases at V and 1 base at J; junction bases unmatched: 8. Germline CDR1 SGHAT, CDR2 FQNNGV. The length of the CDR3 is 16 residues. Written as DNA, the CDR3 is TGTGCCAGCAGCCCAGGGGGGAGAGGGAGCAATCAGCCCCAGCATTTT. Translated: CASSPGGRGSNQPQHF.

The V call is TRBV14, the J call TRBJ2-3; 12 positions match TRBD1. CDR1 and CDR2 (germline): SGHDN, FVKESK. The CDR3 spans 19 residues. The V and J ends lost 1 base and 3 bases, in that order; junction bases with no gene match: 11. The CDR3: CASSQGRDRGPKSTDTQYF. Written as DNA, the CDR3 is TGTGCCAGCAGCCAAGGGCGGGACAGGGGGCCGAAAAGTACAGATACGCAGTATTTT.

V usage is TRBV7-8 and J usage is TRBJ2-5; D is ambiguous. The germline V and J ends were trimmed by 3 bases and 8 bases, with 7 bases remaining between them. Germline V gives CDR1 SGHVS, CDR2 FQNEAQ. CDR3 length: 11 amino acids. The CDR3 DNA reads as TGTGCCAGCAGCTTTGGACCTACCCAGTACTTC. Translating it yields CASSFGPTQYF.

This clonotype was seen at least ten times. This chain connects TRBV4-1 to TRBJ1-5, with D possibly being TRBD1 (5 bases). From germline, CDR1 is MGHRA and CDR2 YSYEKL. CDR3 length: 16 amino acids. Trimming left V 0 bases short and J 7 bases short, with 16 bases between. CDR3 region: CASSQEPPGAGQPQHF. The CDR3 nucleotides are TGCGCCAGCAGCCAAGAACCCCCTGGGGCTGGGCAGCCCCAGCATTTT.

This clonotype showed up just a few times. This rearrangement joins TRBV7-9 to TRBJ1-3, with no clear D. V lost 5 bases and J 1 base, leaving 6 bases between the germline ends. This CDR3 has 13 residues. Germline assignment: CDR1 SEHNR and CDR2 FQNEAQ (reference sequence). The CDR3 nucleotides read TGTGCCAGCAGCGAGTTATCTGGAAACACCATATATTTT. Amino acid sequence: CASSELSGNTIYF. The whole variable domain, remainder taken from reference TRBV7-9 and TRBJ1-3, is DTGVSQNPRHKITKRGQNVTFRCDPISEHNRLYWYRQTLGQGPEFLTYFQNEAQLEKSRLLSDRFSAERPKGSFSTLEIQRTEQGDSAMYLCASSELSGNTIYFGEGSWLTVV.

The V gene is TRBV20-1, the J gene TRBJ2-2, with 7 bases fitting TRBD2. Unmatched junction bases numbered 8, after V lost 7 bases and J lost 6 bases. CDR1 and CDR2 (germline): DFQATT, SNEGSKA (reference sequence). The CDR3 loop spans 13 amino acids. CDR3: CSGGEGLSGELFF. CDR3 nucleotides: TGCAGTGGTGGGGAGGGCCTCTCCGGGGAGCTGTTTTTT.